This T cell receptor beta chain originates from a study of blood T cell repertoires in COVID-19. Assay used: immunoSEQ multiplex PCR; TCRdb lists only in-frame clones, some missing. The data show 450,000 to 500,000 clones, 87% seen once. The V and J ends lost 2 bases and 7 bases, in that order; junction bases with no gene match: 16. Looked up from germline, CDR1 is SGHVS and CDR2 is FQNEAQ. The CDR3 has 18 residues. The receptor comes from a woman aged 18-35 years who had recovered from COVID-19. The specimen sequenced was PBMCs or T cells enriched from blood (not recorded which). The genes are TRBV7-8 and TRBJ1-3; 8 bases map to TRBD1. Here the CDR3 reads CASSLSVLDRERRNTIYF. DNA of the CDR3: TGTGCCAGCAGCTTATCCGTCCTGGACAGGGAAAGAAGGAACACCATATATTTT.